This TCR beta chain was recorded in a study of T cells after posttransplantation cyclophosphamide listed by TCRdb under 2016. Notes on the research overall: Using TRB sequencing, the study followed how the T cell repertoire rebuilt after myeloablative bone marrow transplantation with posttransplantation cyclophosphamide given as GVHD prophylaxis. Public TRB sequences were searched against a database of over 3,500 sequences associated with responses to pathogens, tumor antigens, self-antigens and alloantigens. Samples from fewer than 40 PTCy-treated patients and about 17 related bone marrow donors of those patients were subjected to antigen receptor sequencing. TRB sequencing was performed on blood from all 34 PTCy patients with 1-year posttransplant specimens. Up to about 3 additional blood samples from 2 to 5.2 years after transplant were also TRB-sequenced in 3 patients, as was pretransplant blood from several patients. Because TRA and TRB clonality were tightly correlated in 8 or 9 samples, subsequent TCR analyses were focused on TRB only. Overall study outcomes, separate from this receptor: The TRB repertoires of T cells infiltrating skin or GI tract showed only limited overlap with the TRB repertoires of T cells in blood. Across fewer than 55 patients, TRB clonality was highly associated with recipient CMV seropositivity and CMV reactivation, and PTCy diversity was similar to diversity in CNI/methotrexate controls. Donor-recipient similarity was low at 1-2 months but rose over the first year, and later blood repertoires were often dominated by donor CD8+ memory clones.

Genomic DNA was the input for TRB sequencing, which was run either with the immunoSEQ assay at survey resolution or with the hsTCRB kit. The authors processed their data as follows. The immunoSEQ software handled initial read processing, and the LymphoSeq R package was used for repertoire analyses. For each TRB dataset, clonality was calculated as 1 minus normalized Shannon entropy, and the Gini coefficient was computed as well. To infer phenotypes in unsorted samples, TRB sequences from sorted subsets of the recipient or donor were mapped onto the unsorted samples of the same recipient. The table comes from immuneACCESS by way of TCRdb, which keeps in-frame sequences with V and J called. Part of the clones is missing from these tables; in studies checked, under half for an unresolved V gene and the rest for unknown reasons. V and J calls plus clone size are reproduced from that table; the DNA served to infer D and trimming. This sample lists 66,000 or so clones; 93% were detected once. The leading ten clones occupy 2.5% to 3% of the sample.

CDR1 SGDLS and CDR2 YYNGEE were looked up in the germline V gene. V lost 1 base and J lost 2 bases; the stretch between them is 15 bases long. Inclusive of the bounding cysteine and phenylalanine, the CDR3 is 17 residues long. The kept DNA is CDR3 alone, 51 bases in frame from the first base. Peripheral blood samples were provided by related bone marrow donors on the day of marrow donation. Mononuclear cells from peripheral blood and bone marrow were separated by Ficoll-Hypaque density centrifugation and then cryopreserved. About this clone: Its recognized antigen is unknown. Base-call qualities are not available, and no considerably larger clone is one nucleotide away.

The sample consisted of PBMCs. This sequence uses TRBV9 and TRBJ2-2, with TRBD1 tentatively as D gene (6 bases match). This clonotype originated in a woman in her twenties or thirties in good health and a related stem cell transplant donor. CDR3 loop: CASSVKWAGANTGELFF. The nucleotide sequence reads as follows: TGTGCCAGCAGCGTAAAGTGGGCAGGGGCCAACACCGGGGAGCTGTTTTTT.